The rows below give T cell receptor beta chains drawn from one sample of a study of T cells after yellow fever vaccination. MiXCR was run by TCRdb on the 5' RACE reads, yielding one entry per CDR3 protein. The data hold 350,000 or so distinct CDR3 sequences, with around 8.1% observed a single time. The starting material was PBMCs, obtained around 45 days after the first yellow fever vaccination. The receptors originated from a man aged 18 to 29 who received the YFV17D yellow fever vaccine. Both conserved end residues are part of each CDR3. D genes are given only for firm matches. Clone size is shown for a subset of rows, as once, few, many or a class of expanded clone.

j_call clone_size v_call cdr3_length d_call cdr3_nt cdr3_aa
TRBJ1-1 few TRBV7-8 14 - TGTGCCAGCAGCTTAGAGACGGGGGACACTGAAGCTTTCTTT CASSLETGDTEAFF
TRBJ2-7 few TRBV7-9 14 - TGTGCCAGCAGCCCGGGATTGCTTCTAGTCGAGCAGTACTTC CASSPGLLLVEQYF
TRBJ1-1 few TRBV4-3 14 - TGCGCCAGCAGCCGAGTTGGACCTGGCACTGAAGCTTTCTTT CASSRVGPGTEAFF
TRBJ2-3 - TRBV15 15 - TGTGCCACCAGCAGAGAGTCGGGGGGCACAGATACGCAGTATTTT CATSRESGGTDTQYF
TRBJ2-2 few TRBV7-3 16 TRBD2 TGTGCCAGCAGCCCAGCCCCTAGCGGGGGCACCGGGGAGCTGTTTTTT CASSPAPSGGTGELFF
TRBJ1-1 many TRBV7-2 13 - TGTGCCAGCAGCTTACGACAGGACACTGAAGCTTTCTTT CASSLRQDTEAFF
TRBJ2-2 few TRBV27 15 TRBD2 TGTGCCAGCAGGGGACTAGCGGGGGTACCCGGGGAGCTGTTTTTT CASRGLAGVPGELFF
TRBJ2-3 many TRBV12-3/TRBV12-4 14 - TGTGCCAGCAGTTCCGGACTCTTCACAGATACGCAGTATTTT CASSSGLFTDTQYF
TRBJ1-2 few TRBV4-1 14 TRBD1 TGCGCCAGCAGCCTAATGGCAGGGGGCTATGGCTACACCTTC CASSLMAGGYGYTF
TRBJ2-2 - TRBV11-2 15 - TGTGCCAGCAGACCCCGGACCGTTTCCACCGGGGAGCTGTTTTTT CASRPRTVSTGELFF
TRBJ2-2 few TRBV20-1 14 - TGCAGTGCTAGGGCAGGGACAAACACCGGGGAGCTGTTTTTT CSARAGTNTGELFF
TRBJ1-5 - TRBV5-1 14 - TGCGCCAGCAGCCTACAAGAGGGCGGACAGCCCCAGCATTTT CASSLQEGGQPQHF
TRBJ2-3 few TRBV5-1 20 TRBD2 TGCGCCAGCAGCAAGGGACTAGCGGGGGCCACGGGGCGGGCAACAGATACGCAGTATTTT CASSKGLAGATGRATDTQYF
TRBJ1-1 - TRBV5-1 16 TRBD1 TGCGCCAGCAGTGCCTTTGTACAGGGGGCGAACACTGAAGCTTTCTTT CASSAFVQGANTEAFF
TRBJ1-5 few TRBV27 20 - TGTGCCAGCAGTTTGGGGGGGGACGGAGGCGGGTTGGATAGCAATCAGCCCCAGCATTTT CASSLGGDGGGLDSNQPQHF
TRBJ1-6 - TRBV9 19 TRBD1 TGTGCCAGCAGCGTCCCAGACAGGGGGCTAAGCTCCTATAATTCACCCCTCCACTTT CASSVPDRGLSSYNSPLHF
TRBJ2-7 few TRBV18 11 - TGTGCCAGCTCAAAGGACTACGAGCAGTACTTC CASSKDYEQYF
TRBJ1-2 few TRBV7-9 15 - TGTGCCAGCACCTTACTTGGAGTTCCCCAGGATGGCTACACCTTC CASTLLGVPQDGYTF
TRBJ1-2 many TRBV15 15 TRBD1 TGTGCCACCAGCGGTTTCGACAGGGGAGATTATGGCTACACCTTC CATSGFDRGDYGYTF
TRBJ2-7 - TRBV29-1 12 TRBD1 TGCAGCGTTACGGGACAGAGCAACGAGCAGTACTTC CSVTGQSNEQYF
TRBJ1-2 few TRBV12-3/TRBV12-4 14 TRBD1 TGTGCCAGCAGTCTCGGGCGGGGACAGCTCGGCTACACCTTC CASSLGRGQLGYTF
TRBJ2-5 - TRBV28 17 - TGTGCCAGCAGTTTGGCTGTAGGCAGGGTCGGTGGAGAGACCCAGTACTTC CASSLAVGRVGGETQYF
TRBJ1-2 few TRBV6-1 14 - TGTGCCAGCAGTCATGGAGTTTTGGCCAATGGCTACACCTTC CASSHGVLANGYTF
TRBJ1-4 few TRBV4-3 18 TRBD1 TGCGCCAGCAGCCAAGAAGGACCGGGACAGGGGAATGATGAAAAACTGTTTTTT CASSQEGPGQGNDEKLFF
TRBJ2-1 - TRBV5-1 14 - TGCGCCAGCAGCTTGGCCCGAGACTACAATGAGCAGTTCTTC CASSLARDYNEQFF
TRBJ1-2 - TRBV10-3 15 TRBD1 TGTGCCATCACTTCATTTGCACAGGGGACTCAAGGCTACACCTTC CAITSFAQGTQGYTF
TRBJ2-5 - TRBV4-1 13 - TGCGCCAGCAGCCAAACAACTCGAGAGACCCAGTACTTC CASSQTTRETQYF
TRBJ2-5 few TRBV4-1 15 - TGCGCCAGCAGCAAACGGTCCACCGATAGTACTTCCCAGTACTTC CASSKRSTDSTSQYF
TRBJ1-1 many TRBV6-2/TRBV6-3 16 - TGTGCCAGCAGCCTAAGCCTTGGACGGAAGAACACTGAAGCTTTCTTT CASSLSLGRKNTEAFF
TRBJ2-6 - TRBV19 17 - TGTGCCAGTAGGACCCGAGGGGTTTCAACTGGGGCCAACGTCCTGACTTTC CASRTRGVSTGANVLTF
TRBJ2-1 few TRBV10-2 16 TRBD2 TGCGCCAGCATGGCAGGGTGGGGGGGGGTATACAATGAGCGGTTCTTC CASMAGWGGVYNERFF
TRBJ2-1 many TRBV18 14 - TGTGCCAGCTCACCACCCCAGGGAGAGCAAAAGCAGTTCTTC CASSPPQGEQKQFF
TRBJ1-2 few TRBV29-1 13 - TGCAGCGTTGAGAAAGGGATCAACTATGGCTACACCTTC CSVEKGINYGYTF
TRBJ2-3 - TRBV7-9 13 TRBD2 TGTGCCAGCAGACCGGGGGGGCGGGATACGCAGTATTTT CASRPGGRDTQYF
TRBJ2-3 - TRBV20-1 15 - TGCAGTGCCCCCAATTTTGGAGGAGTCACAGATACGCAGTATTTT CSAPNFGGVTDTQYF
TRBJ1-2 - TRBV5-6 12 - TGTGCCAGCAACCAGGGGTCCTATGGCTACACCTTC CASNQGSYGYTF
TRBJ2-1 few TRBV5-4 14 TRBD1 TGTGCCAGCAGCTTGGTTGGGACAGGGAATGAGCAGTTCTTC CASSLVGTGNEQFF
TRBJ1-2 - TRBV6-1 12 - TGTGCCAGCAGTTTTCTCGTCTATGGCTACACCTTC CASSFLVYGYTF
TRBJ2-5 - TRBV7-2 15 TRBD2 TGTGCCAGCAGCCTCAGGCGGGGGAAACAAGAGACCCAGTACTTC CASSLRRGKQETQYF
TRBJ2-3 many TRBV3-1 13 - TGTGCCAGCAGCCGAGCCGACCAGGATACGCAGTATTTT CASSRADQDTQYF
TRBJ2-7 few TRBV7-9 15 - TGTGCCAGCAGCTTCGGTCAGGGGTCTACCTACGAGCAGTACTTC CASSFGQGSTYEQYF